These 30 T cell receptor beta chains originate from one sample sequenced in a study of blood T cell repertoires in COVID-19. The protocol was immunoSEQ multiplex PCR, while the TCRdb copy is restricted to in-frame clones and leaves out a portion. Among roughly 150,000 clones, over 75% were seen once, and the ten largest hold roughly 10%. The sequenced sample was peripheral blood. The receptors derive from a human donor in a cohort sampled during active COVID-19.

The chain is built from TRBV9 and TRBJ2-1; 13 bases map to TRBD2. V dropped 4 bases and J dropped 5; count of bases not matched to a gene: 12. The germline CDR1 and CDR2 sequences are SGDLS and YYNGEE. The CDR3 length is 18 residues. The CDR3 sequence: CASSSRLAGGLSDNEQFF. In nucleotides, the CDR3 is TGTGCCAGCAGCTCAAGACTAGCGGGAGGTCTTTCCGACAATGAGCAGTTCTTC.

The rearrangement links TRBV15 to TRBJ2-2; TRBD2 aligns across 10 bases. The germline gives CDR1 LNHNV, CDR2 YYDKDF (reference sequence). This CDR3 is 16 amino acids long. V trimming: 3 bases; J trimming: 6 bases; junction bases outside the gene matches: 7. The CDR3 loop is CATSRGGTSAPGELFF. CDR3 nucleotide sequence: TGTGCCACCAGCAGGGGCGGGACTAGCGCCCCCGGGGAGCTGTTTTTT. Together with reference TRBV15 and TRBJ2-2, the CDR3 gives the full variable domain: DAMVIQNPRYQVTQFGKPVTLSCSQTLNHNVMYWYQQKSSQAPKLLFHYYDKDFNNEADTPDNFQSRRPNTSFCFLDIRSPGLGDTAMYLCATSRGGTSAPGELFFGEGSRLTVL.

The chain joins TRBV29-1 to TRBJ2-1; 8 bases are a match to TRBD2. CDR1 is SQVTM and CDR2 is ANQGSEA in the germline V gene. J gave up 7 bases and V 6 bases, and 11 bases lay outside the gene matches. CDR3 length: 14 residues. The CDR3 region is CSVPLAGRLNEQFF. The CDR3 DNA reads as TGCAGCGTGCCATTAGCGGGGAGGCTTAATGAGCAGTTCTTC.

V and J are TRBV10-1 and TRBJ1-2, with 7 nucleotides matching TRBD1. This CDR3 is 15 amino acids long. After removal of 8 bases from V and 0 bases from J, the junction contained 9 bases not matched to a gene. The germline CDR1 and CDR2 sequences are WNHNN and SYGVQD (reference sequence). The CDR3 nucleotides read TGCGCCAGCCGGAAGGACAGGCACGCTAACTATGGCTACACCTTC. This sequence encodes CASRKDRHANYGYTF.

The CDR3 region has the DNA TGCGCCAGCAGCCAAGAGCCTAGCTCCTACGAGCAGTACTTC. This gives the protein CASSQEPSSYEQYF. The V gene is TRBV4-3, the J gene TRBJ2-7; D remains unclear. The germline V and J ends were trimmed by 0 bases and 0 bases, with 6 bases remaining between them. The CDR3 is made up of 14 amino acids. CDR1 and CDR2 (germline): LGHNA, YSLEER.

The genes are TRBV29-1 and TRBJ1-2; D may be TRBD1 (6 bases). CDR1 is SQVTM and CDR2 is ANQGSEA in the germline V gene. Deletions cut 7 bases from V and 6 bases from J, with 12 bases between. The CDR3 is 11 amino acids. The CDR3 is CSARTEDGYTF. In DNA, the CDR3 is TGCAGCGCCCGGACAGAGGATGGCTACACCTTC.

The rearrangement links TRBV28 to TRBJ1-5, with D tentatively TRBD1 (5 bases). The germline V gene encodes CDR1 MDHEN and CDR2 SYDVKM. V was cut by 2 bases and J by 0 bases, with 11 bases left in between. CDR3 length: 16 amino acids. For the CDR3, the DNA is TGTGCCAGCAGTTTAGACAGCATCTATAGCAATCAGCCCCAGCATTTT. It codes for CASSLDSIYSNQPQHF. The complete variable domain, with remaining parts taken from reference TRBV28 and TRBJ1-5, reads DVKVTQSSRYLVKRTGEKVFLECVQDMDHENMFWYRQDPGLGLRLIYFSYDVKMKEKGDIPEGYSVSREKKERFSLILESASTNQTSMYLCASSLDSIYSNQPQHFGDGTRLSIL.

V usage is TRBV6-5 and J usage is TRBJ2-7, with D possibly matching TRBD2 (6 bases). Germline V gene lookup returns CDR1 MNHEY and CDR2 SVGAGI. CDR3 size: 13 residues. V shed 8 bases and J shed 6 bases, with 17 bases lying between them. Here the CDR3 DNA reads TGTGCCAGCGAAATTAAAGGAGGGACCGAGCAGTACTTC. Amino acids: CASEIKGGTEQYF.

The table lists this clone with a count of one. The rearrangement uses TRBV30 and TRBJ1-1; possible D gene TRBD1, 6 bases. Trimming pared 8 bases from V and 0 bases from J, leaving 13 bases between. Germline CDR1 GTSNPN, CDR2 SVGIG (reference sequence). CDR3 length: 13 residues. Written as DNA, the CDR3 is TGTGCCCTTATTGGACAGTTGAACACTGAAGCTTTCTTT. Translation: CALIGQLNTEAFF.

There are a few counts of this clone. CDR3 in amino acids: CASSLPQAGYTF. The CDR3 DNA is TGTGCCAGCAGCCTCCCGCAGGCCGGCTACACCTTC. This sequence joins TRBV3-1 (or the pseudogene TRBV3-2) and TRBJ1-2, with no clear D. Looked up from germline, CDR1 is LGHDT and CDR2 is YNNKEL (reference sequence). CDR3 size: 12 residues. V lost 4 bases and J 8 bases, leaving 11 bases between the germline ends.

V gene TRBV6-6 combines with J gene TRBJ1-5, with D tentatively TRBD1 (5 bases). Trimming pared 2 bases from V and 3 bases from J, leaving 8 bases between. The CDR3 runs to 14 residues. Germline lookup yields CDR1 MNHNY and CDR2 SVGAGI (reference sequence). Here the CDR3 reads CASSYQGNNQPQHF. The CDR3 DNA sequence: TGTGCCAGCAGTTACCAGGGTAACAATCAGCCCCAGCATTTT.

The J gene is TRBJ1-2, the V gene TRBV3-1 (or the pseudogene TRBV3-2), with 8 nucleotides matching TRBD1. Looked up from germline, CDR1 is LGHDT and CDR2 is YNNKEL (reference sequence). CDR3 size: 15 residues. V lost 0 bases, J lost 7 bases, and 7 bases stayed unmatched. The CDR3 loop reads CASSQDTGGDSGYTF. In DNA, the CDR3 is TGTGCCAGCAGCCAAGATACAGGGGGGGATAGTGGCTACACCTTC.

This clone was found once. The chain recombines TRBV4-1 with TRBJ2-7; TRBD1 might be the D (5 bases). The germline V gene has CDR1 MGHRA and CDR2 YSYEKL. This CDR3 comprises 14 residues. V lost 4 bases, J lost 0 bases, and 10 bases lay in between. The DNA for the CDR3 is TGCGCCAGCAGCCCAGGGCGAGGCTCCTACGAGCAGTACTTC. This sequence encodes CASSPGRGSYEQYF.

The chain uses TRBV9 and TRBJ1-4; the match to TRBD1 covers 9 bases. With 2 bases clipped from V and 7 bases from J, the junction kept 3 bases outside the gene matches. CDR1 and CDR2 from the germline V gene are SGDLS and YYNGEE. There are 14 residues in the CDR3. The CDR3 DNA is TGTGCCAGCAGCGTCGAGGACAGGGGTGAAAAACTGTTTTTT. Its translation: CASSVEDRGEKLFF. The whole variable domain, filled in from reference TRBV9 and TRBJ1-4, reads DSGVTQTPKHLITATGQRVTLRCSPRSGDLSVYWYQQSLDQGLQFLIQYYNGEERAKGNILERFSAQQFPDLHSELNLSSLELGDSALYFCASSVEDRGEKLFFGSGTQLSVL.

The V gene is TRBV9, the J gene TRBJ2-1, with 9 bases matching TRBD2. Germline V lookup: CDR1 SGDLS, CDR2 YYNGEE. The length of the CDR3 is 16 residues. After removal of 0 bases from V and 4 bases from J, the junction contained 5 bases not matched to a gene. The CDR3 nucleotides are TGTGCCAGCAGCGTAGGATTAGCGGGAGAATACAATGAGCAGTTCTTC. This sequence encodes CASSVGLAGEYNEQFF.

For the CDR3, the DNA is TGTGCCAGCAGTCCGACAGGTGAAAGCGAGCAGTACTTC. Protein sequence: CASSPTGESEQYF. The chain has TRBV12-3 or TRBV12-4 and TRBJ2-7, with D possibly being TRBD1 (6 bases). The CDR3 is 13 amino acids. The V end was cut by 5 bases, the J end by 6 bases, with 14 bases between.

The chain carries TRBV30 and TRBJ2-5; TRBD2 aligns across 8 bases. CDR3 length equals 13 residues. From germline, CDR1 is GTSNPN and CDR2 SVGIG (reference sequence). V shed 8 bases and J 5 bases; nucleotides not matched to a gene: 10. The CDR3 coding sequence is TGTGCCCTTTCGGGAGGGCCAAGGGAGACCCAGTACTTC. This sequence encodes CALSGGPRETQYF.

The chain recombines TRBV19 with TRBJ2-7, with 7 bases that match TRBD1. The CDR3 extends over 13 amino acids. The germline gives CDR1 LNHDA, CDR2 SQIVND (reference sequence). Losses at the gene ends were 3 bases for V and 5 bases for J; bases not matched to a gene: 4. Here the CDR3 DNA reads TGTGCCAGTAGTATCGGGGACAGAAACGAGCAGTACTTC. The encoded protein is CASSIGDRNEQYF.

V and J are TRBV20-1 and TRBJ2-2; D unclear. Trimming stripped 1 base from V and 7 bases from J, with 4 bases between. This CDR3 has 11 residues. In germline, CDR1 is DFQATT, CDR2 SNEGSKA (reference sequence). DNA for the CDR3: TGCAGTGCTAGAGGTTACGGGGAGCTGTTTTTT. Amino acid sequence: CSARGYGELFF.

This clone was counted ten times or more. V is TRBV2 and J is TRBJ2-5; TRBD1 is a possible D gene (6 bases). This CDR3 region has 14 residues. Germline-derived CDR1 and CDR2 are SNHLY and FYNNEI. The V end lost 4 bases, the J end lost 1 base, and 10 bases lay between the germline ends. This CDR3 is CASSARTAQETQYF. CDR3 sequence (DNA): TGTGCCAGCAGTGCGAGGACAGCCCAAGAGACCCAGTACTTC.

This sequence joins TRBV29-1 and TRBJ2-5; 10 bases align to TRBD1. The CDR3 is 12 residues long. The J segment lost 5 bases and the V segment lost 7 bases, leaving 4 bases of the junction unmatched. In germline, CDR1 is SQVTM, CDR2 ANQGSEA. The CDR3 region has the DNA TGCAGCGGGACAGGGGGGAGGGAGACCCAGTACTTC. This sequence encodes CSGTGGRETQYF.

The CDR3 DNA sequence: TGTGCCAGTAGTATAGGGCTACAGGGGCTCAACACTGAAGCTTTCTTT. Amino acid sequence: CASSIGLQGLNTEAFF. The chain recombines TRBV19 with TRBJ1-1; 7 bases fit TRBD1. With V trimmed by 1 base and J by 2 bases, 7 bases remained unmatched. CDR3 length: 16 residues. From germline, CDR1 is LNHDA and CDR2 SQIVND (reference sequence).

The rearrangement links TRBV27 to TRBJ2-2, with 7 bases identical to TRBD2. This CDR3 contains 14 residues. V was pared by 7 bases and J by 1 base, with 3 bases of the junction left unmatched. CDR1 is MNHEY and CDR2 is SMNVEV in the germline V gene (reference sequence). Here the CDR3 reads CASTGGRNTGELFF. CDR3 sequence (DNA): TGTGCCAGCACCGGCGGGAGGAACACCGGGGAGCTGTTTTTT.

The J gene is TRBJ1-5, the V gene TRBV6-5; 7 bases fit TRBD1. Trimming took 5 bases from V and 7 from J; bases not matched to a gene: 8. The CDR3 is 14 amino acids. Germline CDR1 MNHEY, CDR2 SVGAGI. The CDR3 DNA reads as TGTGCCAGCAGTAAACAGGGGACGAGACAGCCCCAGCATTTT. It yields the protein CASSKQGTRQPQHF.

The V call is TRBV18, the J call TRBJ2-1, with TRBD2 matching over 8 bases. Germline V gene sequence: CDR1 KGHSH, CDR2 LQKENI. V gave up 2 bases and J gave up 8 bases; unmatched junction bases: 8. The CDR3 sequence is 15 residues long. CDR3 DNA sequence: TGTGCCAGCTCACCAAACGGGGGGGCATCAGATGAGCAGTTCTTC. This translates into CASSPNGGASDEQFF.

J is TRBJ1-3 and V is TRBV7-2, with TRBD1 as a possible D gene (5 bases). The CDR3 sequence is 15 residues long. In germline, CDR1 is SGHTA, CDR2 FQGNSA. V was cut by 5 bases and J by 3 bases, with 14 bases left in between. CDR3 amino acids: CASSRTSRLGNTIYF. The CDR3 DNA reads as TGTGCCAGCAGCCGGACATCTCGGCTTGGAAACACCATATATTTT. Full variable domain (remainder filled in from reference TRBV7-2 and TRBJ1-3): GAGVSQSPSNKVTEKGKDVELRCDPISGHTALYWYRQSLGQGLEFLIYFQGNSAPDKSGLPSDRFSAERTGGSVSTLTIQRTQQEDSAVYLCASSRTSRLGNTIYFGEGSWLTVV.

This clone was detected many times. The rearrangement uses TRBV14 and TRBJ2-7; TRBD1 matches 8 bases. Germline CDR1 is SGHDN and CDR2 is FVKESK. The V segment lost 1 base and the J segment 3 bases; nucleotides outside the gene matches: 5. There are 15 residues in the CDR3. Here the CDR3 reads CASSQGRTGYYEQYF. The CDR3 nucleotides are TGTGCCAGCAGCCAAGGCCGGACAGGGTACTACGAGCAGTACTTC. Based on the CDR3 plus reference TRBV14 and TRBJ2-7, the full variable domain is EAGVTQFPSHSVIEKGQTVTLRCDPISGHDNLYWYRRVMGKEIKFLLHFVKESKQDESGMPNNRFLAERTGGTYSTLKVQPAELEDSGVYFCASSQGRTGYYEQYFGPGTRLTVT.

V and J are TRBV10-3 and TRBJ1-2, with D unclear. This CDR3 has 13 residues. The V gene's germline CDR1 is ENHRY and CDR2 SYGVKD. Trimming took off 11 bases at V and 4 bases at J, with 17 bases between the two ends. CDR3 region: CAAKNLTSYGYTF. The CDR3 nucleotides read TGTGCCGCTAAAAATCTCACGTCCTATGGCTACACCTTC.

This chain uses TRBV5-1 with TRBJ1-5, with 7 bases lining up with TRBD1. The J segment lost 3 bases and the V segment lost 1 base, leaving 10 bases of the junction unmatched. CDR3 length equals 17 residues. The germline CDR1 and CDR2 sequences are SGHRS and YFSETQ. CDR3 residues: CASSLPPETGFNQPQHF. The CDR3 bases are TGCGCCAGCAGCTTGCCTCCTGAGACAGGGTTCAATCAGCCCCAGCATTTT.

The CDR3 DNA sequence: TGTGCCATCAGTGAGACAGGGCCTGGAGATGGCTACACCTTC. This encodes CAISETGPGDGYTF. This rearrangement joins TRBV10-3 to TRBJ1-2; possible D gene TRBD1, 6 bases. This CDR3 region has 14 residues. The V and J ends lost 2 bases and 6 bases respectively, with 13 bases between them. The germline CDR1 and CDR2 sequences are ENHRY and SYGVKD.